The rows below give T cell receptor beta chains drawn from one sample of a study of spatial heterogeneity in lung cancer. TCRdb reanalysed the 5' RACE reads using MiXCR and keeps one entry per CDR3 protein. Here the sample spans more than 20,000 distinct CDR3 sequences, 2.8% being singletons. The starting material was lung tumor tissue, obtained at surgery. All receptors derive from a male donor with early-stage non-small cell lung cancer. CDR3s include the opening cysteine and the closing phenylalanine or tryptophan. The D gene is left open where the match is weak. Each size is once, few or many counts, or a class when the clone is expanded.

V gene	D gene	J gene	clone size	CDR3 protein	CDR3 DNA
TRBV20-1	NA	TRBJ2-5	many	CSARPTQETQYF	TGCAGTGCTAGACCTACACAAGAGACCCAGTACTTC
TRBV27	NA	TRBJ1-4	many	CASSLWQGDEKLFF	TGTGCCAGCAGTTTATGGCAGGGCGATGAAAAACTGTTTTTT
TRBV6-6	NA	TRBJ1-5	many	CASSLRHNQPQHF	TGTGCCAGCAGTCTCCGCCACAATCAGCCCCAGCATTTT
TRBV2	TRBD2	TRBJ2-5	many	CARGAGATQETQYF	TGTGCCAGAGGCGCGGGAGCGACCCAAGAGACCCAGTACTTC
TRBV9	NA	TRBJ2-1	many	CASSRQGTYNEQFF	TGTGCCAGCAGCAGGCAGGGAACCTACAATGAGCAGTTCTTC
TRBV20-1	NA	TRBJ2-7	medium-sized	CSATRDGPYEQYF	TGCAGTGCCACCCGGGACGGCCCCTACGAGCAGTACTTC
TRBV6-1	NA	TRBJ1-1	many	CASSERRGGTEAFF	TGTGCCAGCAGTGAGAGGAGGGGCGGCACTGAAGCTTTCTTT
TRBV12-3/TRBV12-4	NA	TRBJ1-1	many	CASSFSSTEAFF	TGTGCCAGCAGTTTTAGCAGCACTGAAGCTTTCTTT
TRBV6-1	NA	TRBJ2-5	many	CASSELPIPRETQYF	TGTGCCAGCAGTGAATTACCCATCCCCAGGGAGACCCAGTACTTC
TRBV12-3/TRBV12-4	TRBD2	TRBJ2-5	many	CASTPSRGLAGEETQYF	TGTGCCAGCACTCCGAGCCGGGGACTAGCGGGGGAAGAGACCCAGTACTTC
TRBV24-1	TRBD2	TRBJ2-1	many	CATSDTPFAGGHNEQFF	TGTGCCACCAGTGATACCCCTTTTGCGGGAGGCCACAATGAGCAGTTCTTC